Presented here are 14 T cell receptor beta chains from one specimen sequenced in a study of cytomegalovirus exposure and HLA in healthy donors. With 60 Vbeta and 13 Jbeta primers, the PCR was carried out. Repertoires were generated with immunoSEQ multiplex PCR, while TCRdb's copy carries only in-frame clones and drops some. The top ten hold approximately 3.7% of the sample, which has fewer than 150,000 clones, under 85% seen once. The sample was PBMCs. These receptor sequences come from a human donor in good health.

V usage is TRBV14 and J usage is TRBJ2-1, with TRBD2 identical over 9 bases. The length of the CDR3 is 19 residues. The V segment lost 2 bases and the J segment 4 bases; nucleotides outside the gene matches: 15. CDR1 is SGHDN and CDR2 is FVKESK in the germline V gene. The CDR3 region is CASSQPKVGLAGGYNEQFF. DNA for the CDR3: TGTGCCAGCAGCCAACCGAAGGTGGGGTTGGCGGGAGGGTACAATGAGCAGTTCTTC.

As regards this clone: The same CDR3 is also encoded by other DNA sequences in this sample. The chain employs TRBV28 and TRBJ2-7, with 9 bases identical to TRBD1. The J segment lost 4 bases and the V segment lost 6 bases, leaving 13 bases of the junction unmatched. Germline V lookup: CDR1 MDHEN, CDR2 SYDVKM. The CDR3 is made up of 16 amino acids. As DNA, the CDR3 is TGTGCCAGCAGGCTGGGGGTCGGGACAGGGTTGTACGAGCAGTACTTC. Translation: CASRLGVGTGLYEQYF.

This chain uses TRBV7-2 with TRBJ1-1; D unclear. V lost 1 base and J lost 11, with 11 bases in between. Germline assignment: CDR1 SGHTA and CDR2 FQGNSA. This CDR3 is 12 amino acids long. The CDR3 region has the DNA TGTGCCAGCAGCTTAGGGGCGGGAGTGGCTTTCTTT. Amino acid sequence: CASSLGAGVAFF.

The CDR3 region is CASSPRTGEGGELFF. As DNA, the CDR3 is TGTGCCAGCAGCCCGAGGACAGGGGAAGGTGGGGAGCTGTTTTTT. The V gene is TRBV7-6, the J gene TRBJ2-2; the match to TRBD1 covers 9 bases. The junction had 9 bases not matched to a gene; V was cut back by 5 bases and J by 8 bases. The CDR3 extends over 15 amino acids. The germline V gene has CDR1 SGHVS and CDR2 FNYEAQ. The full variable domain, completed using reference TRBV7-6 and TRBJ2-2, is GAGVSQSPRYKVTKRGQDVALRCDPISGHVSLYWYRQALGQGPEFLTYFNYEAQQDKSGLPNDRFSAERPEGSISTLTIQRTEQRDSAMYRCASSPRTGEGGELFFGEGSRLTVL.

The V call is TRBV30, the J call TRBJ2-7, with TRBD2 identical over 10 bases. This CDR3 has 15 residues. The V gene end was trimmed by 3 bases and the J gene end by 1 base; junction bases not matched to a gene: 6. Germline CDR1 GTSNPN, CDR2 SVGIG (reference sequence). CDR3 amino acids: CAWRRTSGFSYEQYF. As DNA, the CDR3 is TGTGCCTGGAGGAGGACTAGCGGTTTTTCCTACGAGCAGTACTTC.

The CDR3 is CASSLALGSSYNEQFF. CDR3 DNA sequence: TGTGCCAGCAGCTTAGCTCTGGGGAGCTCCTACAATGAGCAGTTCTTC. The chain employs TRBV7-2 and TRBJ2-1; perhaps TRBD2 as D (5 bases). This CDR3 has 16 residues. Germline V lookup: CDR1 SGHTA, CDR2 FQGNSA. V lost 0 bases to trimming and J lost 0 bases, with 9 bases between them.

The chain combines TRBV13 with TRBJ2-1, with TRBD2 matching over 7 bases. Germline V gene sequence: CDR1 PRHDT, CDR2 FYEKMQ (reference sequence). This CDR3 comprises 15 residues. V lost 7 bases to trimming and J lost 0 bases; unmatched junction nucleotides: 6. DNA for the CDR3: TGTGCCAGCACCCTAGCGGAGCCCTCCTACAATGAGCAGTTCTTC. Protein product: CASTLAEPSYNEQFF.

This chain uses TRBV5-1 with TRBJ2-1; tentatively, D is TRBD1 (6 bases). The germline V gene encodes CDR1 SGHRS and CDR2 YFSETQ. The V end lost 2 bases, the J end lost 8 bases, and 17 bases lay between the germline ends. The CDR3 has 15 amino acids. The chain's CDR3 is CASSFTAGVLDEQFF. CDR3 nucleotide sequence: TGCGCCAGCAGCTTTACGGCAGGGGTGCTGGATGAGCAGTTCTTC.

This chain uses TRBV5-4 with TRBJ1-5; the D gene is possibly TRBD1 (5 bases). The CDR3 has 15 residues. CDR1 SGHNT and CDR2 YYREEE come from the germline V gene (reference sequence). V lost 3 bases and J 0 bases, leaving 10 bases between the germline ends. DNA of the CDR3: TGTGCCAGCAGCTCCGGGGGGGTTAGCAATCAGCCCCAGCATTTT. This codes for CASSSGGVSNQPQHF.

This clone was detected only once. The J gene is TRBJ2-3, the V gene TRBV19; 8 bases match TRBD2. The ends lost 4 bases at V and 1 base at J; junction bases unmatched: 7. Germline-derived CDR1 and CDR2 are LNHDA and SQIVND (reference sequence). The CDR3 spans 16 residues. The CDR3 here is CASSTTILAGTDTQYF. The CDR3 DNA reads TGTGCCAGTAGTACCACTATACTAGCGGGCACAGATACGCAGTATTTT.

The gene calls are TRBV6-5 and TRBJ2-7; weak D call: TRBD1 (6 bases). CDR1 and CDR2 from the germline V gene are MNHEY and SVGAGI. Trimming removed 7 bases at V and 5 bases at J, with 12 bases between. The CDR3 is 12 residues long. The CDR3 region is CASKGGWNEQYF. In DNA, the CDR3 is TGTGCCAGCAAAGGGGGATGGAACGAGCAGTACTTC.

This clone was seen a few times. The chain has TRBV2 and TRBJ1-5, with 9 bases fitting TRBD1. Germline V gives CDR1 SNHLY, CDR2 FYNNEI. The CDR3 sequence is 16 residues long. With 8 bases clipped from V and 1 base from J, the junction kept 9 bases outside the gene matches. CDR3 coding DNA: TGTGCCAGCTCCCCCCCCGGGACAGGGAGCAATCAGCCCCAGCATTTT. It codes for CASSPPGTGSNQPQHF.

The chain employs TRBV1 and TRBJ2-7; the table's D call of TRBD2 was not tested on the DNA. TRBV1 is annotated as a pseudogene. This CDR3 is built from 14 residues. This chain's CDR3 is CTSSQEAASYEQYF. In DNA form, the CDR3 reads TGCACCAGCAGCCAAGAGGCGGCATCCTACGAGCAGTACTTC.

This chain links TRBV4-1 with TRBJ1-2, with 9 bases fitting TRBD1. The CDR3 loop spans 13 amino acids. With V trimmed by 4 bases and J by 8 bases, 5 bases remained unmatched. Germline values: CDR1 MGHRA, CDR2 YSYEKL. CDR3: CASSLGTGFGYTF. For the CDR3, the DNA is TGCGCCAGCAGCCTCGGGACAGGGTTCGGCTACACCTTC.